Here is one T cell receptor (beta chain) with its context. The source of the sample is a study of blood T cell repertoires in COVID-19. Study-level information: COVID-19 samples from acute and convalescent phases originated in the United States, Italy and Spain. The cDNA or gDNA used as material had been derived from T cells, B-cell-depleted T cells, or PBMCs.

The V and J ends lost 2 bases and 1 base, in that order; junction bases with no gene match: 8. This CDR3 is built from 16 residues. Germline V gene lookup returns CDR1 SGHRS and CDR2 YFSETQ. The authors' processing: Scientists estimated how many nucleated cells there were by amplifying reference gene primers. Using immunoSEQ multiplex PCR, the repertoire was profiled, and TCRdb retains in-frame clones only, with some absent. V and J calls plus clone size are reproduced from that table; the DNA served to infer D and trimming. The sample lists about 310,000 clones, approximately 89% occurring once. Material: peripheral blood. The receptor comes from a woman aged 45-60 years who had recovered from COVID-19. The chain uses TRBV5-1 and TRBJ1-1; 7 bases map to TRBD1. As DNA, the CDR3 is TGCGCCAGCAGCTTCTCTCAGACAGGGTCGAACACTGAAGCTTTCTTT. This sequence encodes CASSFSQTGSNTEAFF.